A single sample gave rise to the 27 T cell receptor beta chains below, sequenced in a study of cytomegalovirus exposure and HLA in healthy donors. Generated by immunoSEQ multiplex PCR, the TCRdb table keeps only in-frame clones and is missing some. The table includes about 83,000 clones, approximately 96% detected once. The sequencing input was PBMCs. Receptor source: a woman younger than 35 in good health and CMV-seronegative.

The DNA of the CDR3 is TGTGCCTGGAGGGGAGGGTCGGGAGGTGGCTACACCTTC. This sequence encodes CAWRGGSGGGYTF. The J gene is TRBJ1-2, the V gene TRBV30; no definite D call. In germline, CDR1 is GTSNPN, CDR2 SVGIG (reference sequence). Trimming took 3 bases from V and 7 from J, leaving 15 bases between them. The CDR3 contains 13 residues.

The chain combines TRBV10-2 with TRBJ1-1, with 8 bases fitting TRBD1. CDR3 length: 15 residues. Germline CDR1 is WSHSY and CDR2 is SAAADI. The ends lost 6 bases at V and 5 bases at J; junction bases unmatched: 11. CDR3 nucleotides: TGCGCCAGCAGCTCACCGGACAGGGTGGGGACTGAAGCTTTCTTT. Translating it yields CASSSPDRVGTEAFF.

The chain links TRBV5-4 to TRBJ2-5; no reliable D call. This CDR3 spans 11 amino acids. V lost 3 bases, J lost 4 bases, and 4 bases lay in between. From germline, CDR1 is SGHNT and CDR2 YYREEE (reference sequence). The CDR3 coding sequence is TGTGCCAGCAGCTCCCGAGAGACCCAGTACTTC. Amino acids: CASSSRETQYF.

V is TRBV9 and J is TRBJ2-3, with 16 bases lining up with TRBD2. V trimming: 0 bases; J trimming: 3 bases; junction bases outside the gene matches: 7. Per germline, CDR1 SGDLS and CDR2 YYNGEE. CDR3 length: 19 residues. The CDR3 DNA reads TGTGCCAGCAGCGTAGCTCCGGGACTAGCGGGAGGGAGGACAGATACGCAGTATTTT. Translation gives CASSVAPGLAGGRTDTQYF.

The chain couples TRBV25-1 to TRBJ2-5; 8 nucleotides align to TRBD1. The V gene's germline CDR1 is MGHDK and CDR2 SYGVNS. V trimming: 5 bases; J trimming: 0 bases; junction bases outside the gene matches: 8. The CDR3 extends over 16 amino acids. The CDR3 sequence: CASSSLTGAYQETQYF. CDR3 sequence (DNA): TGTGCCAGCAGTTCATTGACAGGGGCGTACCAAGAGACCCAGTACTTC.

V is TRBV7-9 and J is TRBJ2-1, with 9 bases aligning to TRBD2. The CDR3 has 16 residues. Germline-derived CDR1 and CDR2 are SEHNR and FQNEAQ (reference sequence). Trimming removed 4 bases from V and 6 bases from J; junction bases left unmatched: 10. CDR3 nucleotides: TGTGCCAGCAGCTCGCGAGTAGTAGCGGGAGCCAATGAGCAGTTCTTC. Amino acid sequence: CASSSRVVAGANEQFF.

CDR3 bases: TGTGCCAGCAGCTTAGGACAGATATTCACAGATACGCAGTATTTT. The encoded protein is CASSLGQIFTDTQYF. J is TRBJ2-3 and V is TRBV7-2, with D perhaps TRBD1 (5 bases). The V and J ends lost 1 base and 2 bases respectively, with 10 bases between them. Germline CDR1 and CDR2: SGHTA and FQGNSA. The CDR3 is made up of 15 amino acids.

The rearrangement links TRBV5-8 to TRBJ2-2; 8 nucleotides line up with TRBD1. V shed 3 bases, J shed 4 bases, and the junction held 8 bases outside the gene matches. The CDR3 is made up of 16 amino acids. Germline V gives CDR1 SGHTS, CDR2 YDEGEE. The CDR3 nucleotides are TGTGCCAGCAGCTCCCCCCGGACAGGGTCCACCGGGGAGCTGTTTTTT. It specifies CASSSPRTGSTGELFF.

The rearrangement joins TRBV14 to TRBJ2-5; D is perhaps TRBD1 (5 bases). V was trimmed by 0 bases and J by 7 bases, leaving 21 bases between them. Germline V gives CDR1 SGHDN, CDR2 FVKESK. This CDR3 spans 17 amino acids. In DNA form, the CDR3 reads TGTGCCAGCAGCCAAGACTTTCTGACAGCCTATCGTGGGACCCAGTACTTC. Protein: CASSQDFLTAYRGTQYF. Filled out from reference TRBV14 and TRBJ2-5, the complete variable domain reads EAGVTQFPSHSVIEKGQTVTLRCDPISGHDNLYWYRRVMGKEIKFLLHFVKESKQDESGMPNNRFLAERTGGTYSTLKVQPAELEDSGVYFCASSQDFLTAYRGTQYFGPGTRLLVL.

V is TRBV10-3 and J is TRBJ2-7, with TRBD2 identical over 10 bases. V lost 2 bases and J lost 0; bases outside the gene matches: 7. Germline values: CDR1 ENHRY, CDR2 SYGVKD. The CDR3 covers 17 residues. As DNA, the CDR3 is TGTGCCATCAGTGAGGGGTTAGCGGGAGGTAGCTCCTACGAGCAGTACTTC. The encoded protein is CAISEGLAGGSSYEQYF.

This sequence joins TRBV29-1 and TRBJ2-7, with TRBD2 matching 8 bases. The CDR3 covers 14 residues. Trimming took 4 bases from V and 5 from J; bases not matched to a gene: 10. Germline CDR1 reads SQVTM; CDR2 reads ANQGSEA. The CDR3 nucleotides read TGCAGCGTTGTTCGTAGCGGGAAATCCAACGAGCAGTACTTC. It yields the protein CSVVRSGKSNEQYF.

This CDR3 is CASSVYQDTEAFF. CDR3 nucleotide sequence: TGTGCCAGCAGCGTCTACCAGGACACTGAAGCTTTCTTT. The rearrangement links TRBV9 to TRBJ1-1; D gene uncertain. The CDR3 sequence is 13 residues long. Germline-derived CDR1 and CDR2 are SGDLS and YYNGEE. The V gene lost 2 bases and the J gene lost 3 bases, with 8 bases spanning the gap.

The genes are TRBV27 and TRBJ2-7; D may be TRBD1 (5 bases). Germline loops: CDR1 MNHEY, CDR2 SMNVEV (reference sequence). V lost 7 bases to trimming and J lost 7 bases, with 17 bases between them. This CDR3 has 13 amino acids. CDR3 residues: CASTPIGAREQYF. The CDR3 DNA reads TGTGCCAGCACCCCGATTGGGGCGCGAGAGCAGTACTTC.

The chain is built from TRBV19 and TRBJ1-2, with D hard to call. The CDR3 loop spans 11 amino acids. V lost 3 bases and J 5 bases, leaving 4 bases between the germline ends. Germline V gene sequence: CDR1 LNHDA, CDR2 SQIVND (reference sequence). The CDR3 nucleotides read TGTGCCAGTAGTATCCCGTATGGCTACACCTTC. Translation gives CASSIPYGYTF.

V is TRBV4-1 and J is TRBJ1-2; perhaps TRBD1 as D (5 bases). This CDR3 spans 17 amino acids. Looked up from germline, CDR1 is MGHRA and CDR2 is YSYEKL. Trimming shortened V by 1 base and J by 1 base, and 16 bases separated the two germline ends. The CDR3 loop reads CASSQGWGGTHNYGYTF. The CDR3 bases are TGCGCCAGCAGCCAAGGCTGGGGGGGAACTCATAACTATGGCTACACCTTC.

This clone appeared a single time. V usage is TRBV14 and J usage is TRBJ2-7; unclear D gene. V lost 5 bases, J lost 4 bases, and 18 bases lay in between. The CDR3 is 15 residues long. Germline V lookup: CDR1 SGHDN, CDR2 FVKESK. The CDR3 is CASSSSGRRLYEQYF. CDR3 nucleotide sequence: TGTGCCAGCAGCTCCTCGGGTCGACGATTGTACGAGCAGTACTTC. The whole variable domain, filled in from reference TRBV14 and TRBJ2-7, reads EAGVTQFPSHSVIEKGQTVTLRCDPISGHDNLYWYRRVMGKEIKFLLHFVKESKQDESGMPNNRFLAERTGGTYSTLKVQPAELEDSGVYFCASSSSGRRLYEQYFGPGTRLTVT.

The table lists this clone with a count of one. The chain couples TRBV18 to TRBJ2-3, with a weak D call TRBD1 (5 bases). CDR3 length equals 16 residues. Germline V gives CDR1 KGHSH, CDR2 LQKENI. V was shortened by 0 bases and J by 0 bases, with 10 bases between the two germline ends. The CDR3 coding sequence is TGTGCCAGCTCACCACCGGCAGGGCTTAGCACAGATACGCAGTATTTT. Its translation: CASSPPAGLSTDTQYF. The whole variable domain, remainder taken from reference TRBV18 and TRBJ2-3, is NAGVMQNPRHLVRRRGQEARLRCSPMKGHSHVYWYRQLPEEGLKFMVYLQKENIIDESGMPKERFSAEFPKEGPSILRIQQVVRGDSAAYFCASSPPAGLSTDTQYFGPGTRLTVL.

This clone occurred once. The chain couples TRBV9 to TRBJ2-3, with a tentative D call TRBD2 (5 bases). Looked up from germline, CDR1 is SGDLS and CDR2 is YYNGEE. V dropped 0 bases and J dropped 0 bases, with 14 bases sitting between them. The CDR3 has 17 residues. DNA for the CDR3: TGTGCCAGCAGCGTAGTTCCGGGTCGCGGGAGCACAGATACGCAGTATTTT. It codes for CASSVVPGRGSTDTQYF.

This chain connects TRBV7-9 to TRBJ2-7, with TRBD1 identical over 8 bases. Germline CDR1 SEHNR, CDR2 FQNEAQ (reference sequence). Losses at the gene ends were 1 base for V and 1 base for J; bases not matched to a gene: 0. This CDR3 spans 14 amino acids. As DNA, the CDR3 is TGTGCCAGCAGCTTAGGGACAGGGTCCTACGAGCAGTACTTC. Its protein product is CASSLGTGSYEQYF. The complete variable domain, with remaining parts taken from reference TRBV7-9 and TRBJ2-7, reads DTGVSQNPRHKITKRGQNVTFRCDPISEHNRLYWYRQTLGQGPEFLTYFQNEAQLEKSRLLSDRFSAERPKGSFSTLEIQRTEQGDSAMYLCASSLGTGSYEQYFGPGTRLTVT.

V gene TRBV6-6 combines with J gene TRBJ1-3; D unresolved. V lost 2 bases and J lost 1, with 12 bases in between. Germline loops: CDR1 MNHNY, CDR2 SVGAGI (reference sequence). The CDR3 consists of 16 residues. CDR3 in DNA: TGTGCCAGCAGTTACAGGTCCCCAGGATCTGGAAACACCATATATTTT. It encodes CASSYRSPGSGNTIYF.

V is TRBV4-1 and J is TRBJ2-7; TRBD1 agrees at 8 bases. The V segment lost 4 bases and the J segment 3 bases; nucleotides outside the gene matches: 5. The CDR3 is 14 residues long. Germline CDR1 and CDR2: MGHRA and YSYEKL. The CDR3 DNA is TGCGCCAGCAGCCCCGGGACAGGTCGCTACGAGCAGTACTTC. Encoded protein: CASSPGTGRYEQYF.

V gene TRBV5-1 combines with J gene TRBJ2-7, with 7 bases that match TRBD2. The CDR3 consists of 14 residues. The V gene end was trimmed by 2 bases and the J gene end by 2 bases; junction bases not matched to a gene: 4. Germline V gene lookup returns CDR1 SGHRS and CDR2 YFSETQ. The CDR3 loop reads CASSLSGATYEQYF. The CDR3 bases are TGCGCCAGCAGCTTAAGCGGGGCTACCTACGAGCAGTACTTC.

In DNA, the CDR3 is TGTGCCAGCTTCCTAGAGCGGAGCTCCTACGAGCAGTACTTC. Its translation is CASFLERSSYEQYF. This rearrangement joins TRBV2 to TRBJ2-7; a possible D gene is TRBD2 (5 bases). The CDR3 loop spans 14 amino acids. Trimming pared 8 bases from V and 0 bases from J, leaving 14 bases between. CDR1 and CDR2 from the germline V gene are SNHLY and FYNNEI.

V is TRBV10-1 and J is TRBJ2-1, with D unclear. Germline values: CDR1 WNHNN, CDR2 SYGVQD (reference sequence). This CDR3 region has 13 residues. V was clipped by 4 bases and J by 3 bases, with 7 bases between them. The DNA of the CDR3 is TGCGCCAGCAGTGGCGAGTTCTACAATGAGCAGTTCTTC. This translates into CASSGEFYNEQFF.

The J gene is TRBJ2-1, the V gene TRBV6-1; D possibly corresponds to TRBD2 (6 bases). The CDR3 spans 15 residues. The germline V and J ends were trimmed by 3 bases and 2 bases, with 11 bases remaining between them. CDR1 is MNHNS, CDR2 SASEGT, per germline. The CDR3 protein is CASSDYAGTYNEQFF. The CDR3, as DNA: TGTGCCAGCAGTGATTACGCGGGGACCTACAATGAGCAGTTCTTC.

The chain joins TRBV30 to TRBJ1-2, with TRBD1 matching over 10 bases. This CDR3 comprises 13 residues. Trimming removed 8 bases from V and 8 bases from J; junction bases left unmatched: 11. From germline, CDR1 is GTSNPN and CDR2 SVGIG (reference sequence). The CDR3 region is CARDPGQGLGYTF. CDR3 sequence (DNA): TGTGCCCGTGACCCGGGACAGGGGTTAGGCTACACCTTC. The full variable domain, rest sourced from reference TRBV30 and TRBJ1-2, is SQTIHQWPATLVQPVGSPLSLECTVEGTSNPNLYWYRQAAGRGLQLLFYSVGIGQISSEVPQNLSASRPQDRQFILSSKKLLLSDSGFYLCARDPGQGLGYTFGSGTRLTVV.

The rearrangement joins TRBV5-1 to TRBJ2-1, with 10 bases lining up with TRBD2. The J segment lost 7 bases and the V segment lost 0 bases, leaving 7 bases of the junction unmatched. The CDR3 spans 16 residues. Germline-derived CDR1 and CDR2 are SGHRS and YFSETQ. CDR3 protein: CASSLGGSGRTNEQFF. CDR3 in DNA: TGCGCCAGCAGCTTGGGAGGTAGCGGGAGGACGAATGAGCAGTTCTTC.